This is a list of T cell receptor beta chains from one sample in a study of blood T cell repertoires in COVID-19. Sequenced by immunoSEQ multiplex PCR; TCRdb stores in-frame clones only, minus some. The table lists 200,000 to 300,000 clones, over 80% of them singletons. The sequenced sample was peripheral blood. These receptors were collected from a middle-aged woman with acute or convalescent COVID-19. CDR3s include the opening cysteine and the closing phenylalanine or tryptophan. Each record gives: V gene, D gene, clone size, J gene, CDR3 length, CDR3 protein, CDR3 DNA. A D gene is named only where the DNA matches it firmly. The size of a clone is reported for some rows only, either as once, few or many, or as a class for expanded clones.

V: TRBV7-3
D: TRBD1
size: -
J: TRBJ1-6
length: 17
CDR3: CASRHDLRGRRNSPLHF
DNA: TGTGCCAGCAGACACGACCTCAGGGGGCGTCGGAATTCACCCCTCCACTTT

V: TRBV5-6
D: TRBD1
size: -
J: TRBJ1-2
length: 14
CDR3: CASLRGQGNYGYTF
DNA: TGTGCCAGCCTACGAGGACAGGGGAACTATGGCTACACCTTC

V: TRBV27
D: -
size: -
J: TRBJ1-1
length: 14
CDR3: CASSLGVGLTEAFF
DNA: TGTGCCAGCAGTTTAGGGGTGGGGCTCACTGAAGCTTTCTTT

V: TRBV7-6
D: -
size: -
J: TRBJ1-2
length: 13
CDR3: CASSFGENYGYTF
DNA: TGTGCCAGCAGCTTTGGGGAGAACTATGGCTACACCTTC

V: TRBV18
D: -
size: -
J: TRBJ1-2
length: 13
CDR3: CASSLDPGYGYTF
DNA: TGTGCCAGCTCCCTAGATCCGGGCTATGGCTACACCTTC

V: TRBV29-1
D: -
size: -
J: TRBJ1-2
length: 15
CDR3: CSVGRAGRGNYGYTF
DNA: TGCAGCGTTGGCAGGGCAGGACGCGGTAACTATGGCTACACCTTC

V: TRBV10-3
D: TRBD1
size: -
J: TRBJ1-1
length: 14
CDR3: CATGTGRANTEAFF
DNA: TGTGCCACCGGGACAGGGAGGGCGAACACTGAAGCTTTCTTT

V: TRBV11-2
D: TRBD1
size: -
J: TRBJ1-3
length: 17
CDR3: CASSPTGQADRGNTIYF
DNA: TGTGCCAGCAGCCCCACCGGACAGGCCGATCGGGGAAACACCATATATTTT

V: TRBV27
D: TRBD1
size: -
J: TRBJ1-1
length: 13
CDR3: CASSFGTVTEAFF
DNA: TGTGCCAGCAGTTTCGGGACAGTTACTGAAGCTTTCTTT

V: TRBV11-2
D: TRBD1
size: -
J: TRBJ1-1
length: 17
CDR3: CASSLARQGRGNTEAFF
DNA: TGTGCCAGCAGCTTGGCCCGACAGGGTAGGGGAAACACTGAAGCTTTCTTT

V: TRBV3-1/TRBV3-2
D: TRBD2
size: -
J: TRBJ2-3
length: 16
CDR3: CASSQELAGETDTQYF
DNA: TGTGCCAGCAGCCAAGAGTTAGCGGGGGAGACAGATACGCAGTATTTT

V: TRBV19
D: -
size: -
J: TRBJ1-6
length: 14
CDR3: CASNPVGDNSPLHF
DNA: TGTGCCAGTAACCCTGTCGGGGATAATTCACCCCTCCACTTT

V: TRBV5-1
D: TRBD1
size: -
J: TRBJ2-2
length: 16
CDR3: CASSSVTGGNTGELFF
DNA: TGCGCCAGCAGCTCTGTGACAGGGGGAAACACCGGGGAGCTGTTTTTT

V: TRBV19
D: -
size: -
J: TRBJ1-2
length: 15
CDR3: CASNPGLLSGYGYTF
DNA: TGTGCCAGTAATCCGGGACTGCTATCAGGGTATGGCTACACCTTC

V: TRBV2
D: TRBD1
size: -
J: TRBJ1-4
length: 18
CDR3: CASSEAPGQGLQREKLFF
DNA: TGTGCCAGCAGTGAAGCTCCGGGACAGGGTCTTCAGAGGGAAAAACTGTTTTTT

V: TRBV6-5
D: -
size: once
J: TRBJ1-2
length: 14
CDR3: CASSPPQGWGGYTF
DNA: TGTGCCAGCAGTCCACCCCAGGGGTGGGGTGGCTACACCTTC

V: TRBV6-6
D: -
size: -
J: TRBJ1-5
length: 13
CDR3: CASGERGNQPQHF
DNA: TGTGCCAGCGGGGAGAGGGGCAATCAGCCCCAGCATTTT

V: TRBV5-1
D: TRBD1
size: once
J: TRBJ2-1
length: 17
CDR3: CASSSGQGDPLYNEQFF
DNA: TGCGCCAGCAGCTCGGGACAGGGGGATCCCCTTTACAATGAGCAGTTCTTC

V: TRBV2
D: TRBD1
size: once
J: TRBJ1-5
length: 12
CDR3: CATQGADQPQHF
DNA: TGTGCCACCCAGGGGGCCGATCAGCCCCAGCATTTT

V: TRBV19
D: TRBD1
size: -
J: TRBJ1-1
length: 16
CDR3: CASSIATGQGGAEAFF
DNA: TGTGCCAGTAGTATAGCCACGGGACAGGGAGGGGCTGAAGCTTTCTTT

V: TRBV4-2
D: -
size: -
J: TRBJ2-3
length: 16
CDR3: CASSPRSWGQTDTQYF
DNA: TGTGCCAGCAGCCCTCGCAGTTGGGGCCAGACAGATACGCAGTATTTT

V: TRBV24-1
D: -
size: once
J: TRBJ1-1
length: 14
CDR3: CATSENRDYTEAFF
DNA: TGTGCCACCAGTGAGAACAGAGATTACACTGAAGCTTTCTTT

V: TRBV7-3
D: TRBD2
size: -
J: TRBJ2-5
length: 14
CDR3: CASSSGLAGETQYF
DNA: TGTGCCAGCAGCTCCGGACTAGCAGGAGAGACCCAGTACTTC

V: TRBV7-9
D: -
size: -
J: TRBJ1-6
length: 16
CDR3: CASSLITGQINSPLHF
DNA: TGTGCCAGCAGCTTAATTACAGGACAGATTAATTCACCCCTCCACTTT

V: TRBV7-8
D: -
size: -
J: TRBJ1-5
length: 15
CDR3: CASSLGAGSNQPQHF
DNA: TGTGCCAGCAGCCTAGGGGCAGGGTCAAATCAGCCCCAGCATTTT

V: TRBV12-3/TRBV12-4
D: -
size: -
J: TRBJ1-1
length: 13
CDR3: CARIRVTNTEAFF
DNA: TGTGCCAGGATACGGGTCACAAACACTGAAGCTTTCTTT

V: TRBV24-1
D: -
size: -
J: TRBJ2-3
length: 14
CDR3: CATSETGEVDTQYF
DNA: TGTGCCACCAGTGAAACAGGGGAGGTGGATACGCAGTATTTT

V: TRBV5-1
D: -
size: once
J: TRBJ1-5
length: 13
CDR3: CASSETVNQPQHF
DNA: TGCGCCAGCAGCGAAACAGTTAATCAGCCCCAGCATTTT

V: TRBV12-3/TRBV12-4
D: -
size: -
J: TRBJ2-3
length: 13
CDR3: CASSFAGADTQYF
DNA: TGTGCCAGCAGTTTTGCAGGCGCAGATACGCAGTATTTT

V: TRBV5-1
D: TRBD2
size: once
J: TRBJ2-2
length: 20
CDR3: CASSLEGPTSGGPNTGELFF
DNA: TGCGCCAGCAGCTTGGAGGGGCCCACTAGCGGGGGACCGAACACCGGGGAGCTGTTTTTT

V: TRBV7-2
D: TRBD1
size: -
J: TRBJ1-2
length: 15
CDR3: CASSLVPGGGYGYTF
DNA: TGTGCCAGCAGCTTAGTCCCAGGGGGCGGCTATGGCTACACCTTC

V: TRBV19
D: -
size: -
J: TRBJ1-2
length: 16
CDR3: CASNIPPAEPIYGYTF
DNA: TGTGCCAGTAATATCCCCCCCGCGGAACCAATCTATGGCTACACCTTC

V: TRBV6-2/TRBV6-3
D: TRBD1
size: -
J: TRBJ2-1
length: 15
CDR3: CASSYGWTGYNEQFF
DNA: TGTGCCAGCAGTTACGGGTGGACAGGCTACAATGAGCAGTTCTTC

V: TRBV27
D: -
size: -
J: TRBJ2-1
length: 14
CDR3: CASSFGAGYNEQFF
DNA: TGTGCCAGCAGTTTTGGGGCCGGGTACAATGAGCAGTTCTTC

V: TRBV11-2
D: -
size: -
J: TRBJ2-3
length: 18
CDR3: CASSLRFSRSPTGDTQYF
DNA: TGTGCCAGCAGCTTGCGTTTCTCTAGGAGCCCAACCGGGGATACGCAGTATTTT

V: TRBV18
D: -
size: -
J: TRBJ2-1
length: 15
CDR3: CASSRDQGQHNEQFF
DNA: TGTGCCAGCTCACGAGATCAGGGACAACACAATGAGCAGTTCTTC

V: TRBV6-4
D: TRBD1
size: -
J: TRBJ1-1
length: 22
CDR3: CASSDSILSLWDRGAKGTEAFF
DNA: TGTGCCAGCAGTGACTCGATTCTTAGCCTTTGGGACAGGGGCGCAAAGGGCACTGAAGCTTTCTTT

V: TRBV4-1
D: -
size: -
J: TRBJ2-3
length: 17
CDR3: CASSQESAGLWTDTQYF
DNA: TGCGCCAGCAGCCAAGAGTCCGCAGGGCTGTGGACAGATACGCAGTATTTT

V: TRBV19
D: -
size: once
J: TRBJ2-3
length: 14
CDR3: CASSMGSSTDTQYF
DNA: TGTGCCAGTAGTATGGGCAGTAGCACAGATACGCAGTATTTT

V: TRBV25-1
D: TRBD1
size: -
J: TRBJ1-2
length: 14
CDR3: CASSPGQGNYGYTF
DNA: TGTGCCAGCAGCCCGGGACAGGGGAACTATGGCTACACCTTC

V: TRBV5-4
D: -
size: -
J: TRBJ1-1
length: 13
CDR3: CASSLLKGAEAFF
DNA: TGTGCCAGCAGCTTGCTGAAGGGGGCTGAAGCTTTCTTT

V: TRBV18
D: TRBD1
size: once
J: TRBJ1-1
length: 17
CDR3: CASSPPGAGGSNTEAFF
DNA: TGTGCCAGCTCACCACCGGGGGCAGGGGGCTCGAACACTGAAGCTTTCTTT

V: TRBV24-1
D: TRBD2
size: -
J: TRBJ2-2
length: 16
CDR3: CATSDFRGGYTGELFF
DNA: TGTGCCACCAGTGATTTCCGGGGGGGCTACACCGGGGAGCTGTTTTTT

V: TRBV6-6
D: -
size: -
J: TRBJ2-1
length: 15
CDR3: CASSPRGGSKGEQFF
DNA: TGTGCCAGCAGTCCGAGGGGGGGTTCGAAGGGTGAGCAGTTCTTC

V: TRBV5-4
D: -
size: -
J: TRBJ1-4
length: 13
CDR3: CASSLEGSEKLFF
DNA: TGTGCCAGCAGCTTGGAGGGGTCGGAAAAACTGTTTTTT

V: TRBV6-5
D: -
size: -
J: TRBJ1-2
length: 13
CDR3: CASSYSGGYGYTF
DNA: TGTGCCAGCAGTTACTCGGGGGGGTATGGCTACACCTTC

V: TRBV2
D: TRBD1
size: -
J: TRBJ1-2
length: 15
CDR3: CASNLYGTVSNGYTF
DNA: TGTGCCAGCAACTTATACGGGACAGTATCAAATGGCTACACCTTC

V: TRBV27
D: TRBD2
size: -
J: TRBJ2-3
length: 15
CDR3: CASNQAGGWPDTQYF
DNA: TGTGCCAGCAATCAAGCGGGGGGGTGGCCAGATACGCAGTATTTT

V: TRBV18
D: -
size: -
J: TRBJ2-1
length: 16
CDR3: CASSPRDNPPGNEQFF
DNA: TGTGCCAGCTCACCAAGGGACAACCCTCCGGGCAATGAGCAGTTCTTC

V: TRBV21-1
D: -
size: -
J: TRBJ1-5
length: 15
CDR3: CASSTSPTAQEPQHF
DNA: TGTGCCAGCAGCACCTCCCCGACGGCTCAGGAGCCCCAGCATTTT

V: TRBV19
D: -
size: -
J: TRBJ2-1
length: 12
CDR3: CASSIGDNEQFF
DNA: TGTGCCAGTAGTATCGGAGACAATGAGCAGTTCTTC

V: TRBV6-5
D: TRBD1
size: -
J: TRBJ1-4
length: 14
CDR3: CASKSDRANEKLFF
DNA: TGTGCCAGCAAATCGGACAGGGCTAATGAAAAACTGTTTTTT

V: TRBV7-7
D: TRBD1
size: few
J: TRBJ2-2
length: 14
CDR3: CASSGRQGTGELFF
DNA: TGTGCCAGCAGCGGGAGACAGGGGACCGGGGAGCTGTTTTTT

V: TRBV27
D: -
size: -
J: TRBJ2-1
length: 15
CDR3: CASSLGGRSYNEQFF
DNA: TGTGCCAGCAGTTTAGGGGGGAGATCCTACAATGAGCAGTTCTTC

V: TRBV28
D: TRBD1
size: once
J: TRBJ2-2
length: 15
CDR3: CASRKGQGAIGELFF
DNA: TGTGCCAGCAGGAAGGGACAGGGGGCGATCGGGGAGCTGTTTTTT

V: TRBV5-6
D: -
size: -
J: TRBJ1-5
length: 15
CDR3: CASSLGQWGNQPQHF
DNA: TGTGCCAGCAGCTTGGGACAATGGGGCAATCAGCCCCAGCATTTT